Described below is a single T cell receptor beta chain sequence and its context. What this receptor recognizes is not known. Base quality data are lacking; no much larger clone is found one base away. A single peripheral blood draw of approximately 110 mL on average was collected from each donor into heparinised tubes. Using a panel that included CD45RO, CCR7, CD25, CD127, CD95 and CD27, naive, central memory, regulatory and stem cell-like memory CD4+ T cells were sorted on a BD FACSAria II. A purity above 98% was achieved for all sorted populations. Right away, PBMCs were isolated by Lymphoprep density gradient centrifugation and were stained directly, with no culture step. So that batch effects would be minimized, each experiment stained and sorted samples in pairs, pairing one healthy donor with one patient. The data are from a study of beta chain features in type 1 diabetes (dated by TCRdb to between 2017 and 2018). Context from the whole study: No differences in mean age, gender distribution, total cell number or subset yield were found between patients and healthy donors. A total of 107,917,701 sorted cells were examined across all samples, and a strong correlation was observed between cell number per subset and RNA yield. The study compared TCRB repertoires of sorted circulating CD4+ T cell subsets between recently diagnosed type 1 diabetes patients and matched healthy donors. Whereas all 28 donors provided naive and central memory subsets, regulatory and stem cell-like memory subsets were isolated from just 8 patients and about 8 healthy donors.

The entire isolated RNA was reverse transcribed using the High Capacity cDNA Reverse Transcription Kit, and thus expressed TCRB transcripts were sequenced. Naive, central memory and regulatory T cell samples underwent deep immunoSEQ sequencing, averaging around 4 million total reads per sample. Sorted cells were lysed in RLT buffer, and RNA was extracted using DNase-treated RNeasy Micro or Mini kits according to cell number. To prevent cross-contamination, each cell subset was processed individually, whereas patient and healthy donor samples were processed jointly. The immunoSEQ multiplex PCR was used to amplify TCRB sequences from cDNA, generating 87-bp fragments that spanned the CDR3 region. Sequencing of the amplicons was performed on the Illumina HiSeq platform. The paper's processing steps were these. Synthetic template baselines were used to correct PCR bias computationally, reads within Hamming distance 2 were collapsed, and singletons that could not be merged were discarded. Reads were aligned to IMGT to assign V, D and J genes, CDR3 length, and insertions or deletions at six rearrangement sites. Within each subset, clonotype counts were normalized to the number of sorted cells before true diversity and Gini coefficients were calculated with the tcR R package. The overlap coefficient, calculated on TCRB nucleotide sequences, was used to quantify repertoire sharing. Out-of-frame TCRB sequences from naive cells were analyzed to stand in for the pre-selection repertoire. This immuneACCESS table, as held by TCRdb, lists in-frame sequences with V and J called but not all clones. Of the missing ones, under half trace to an unresolved V gene in checked studies; the others have no known cause. V and J calls and clone size come straight from that table; D and trimming were deduced from the DNA. The sample table lists 300,000 to 350,000 clones, less than 20% of them with a count of one. The ten largest clones take up around 0.04% of the sample.

Per the germline V gene, ENHRY is the CDR1 and SYGVKD is the CDR2. Including the terminal cysteine and phenylalanine, the CDR3 comprises 15 residues. Only the CDR3 DNA stays, 45 bases, in frame from base 1. V is trimmed back by 2 bases and J by 4 bases, and the junction contains 5 bases that no gene match accounts for. Study-wide conclusions, independent of this receptor: Naive, central memory and regulatory TCRB repertoires appeared to be more alike among patients than among healthy donors. At VDJ recombination sites, patients with type 1 diabetes made fewer insertions and deleted more nucleotides, a pattern implying thymic rearrangement abnormalities. In all four CD4+ subsets, TCRB CDR3 length was moderately but significantly shorter in type 1 diabetes patients. Shorter templates might have been favored by PCR, but patient and control samples were amplified and corrected together, so both groups would have been affected equally by any skew. Because the HLA sub-analyses included only small numbers of individuals, any influence of HLA type on TCRB rearrangement was left unresolved. Because cDNA rather than genomic DNA was sequenced, highly expressing activated cells could have been over-represented, although no difference in activation and CD3 levels was found between groups.

The sample comprised naive CD4+ T cells from blood. The cell subset or site label of this sample denotes: true naive CD4+ T cells. The sequence is built from TRBV10-3 and TRBJ1-2; the central 9 bases match TRBD1. The TCR comes from a woman in her late teens or twenties in good health. At the DNA level, the sequence is TGTGCCATCAGTGAGCTCGGGACAGGGAGCTATGGCTACACCTTC. This gives the protein CAISELGTGSYGYTF.